Presented here are 2 T cell receptor beta chains from one specimen sequenced in a study of cytomegalovirus exposure and HLA in healthy donors. 13 Jbeta primers and 60 Vbeta primers were used for the PCR. The data were produced by immunoSEQ multiplex PCR, yet TCRdb's version contains in-frame clones alone and is incomplete. The data show over 200,000 clones, about 89% seen once. Sequencing was carried out using PBMCs. The receptors come from a young woman in good health and CMV-seronegative.

This clone is a singleton in its sample. The genes are TRBV4-1 and TRBJ1-6; D may be TRBD1 (6 bases). CDR3 size: 15 residues. V was cut by 4 bases and J by 8 bases, with 15 bases left in between. Germline assignment: CDR1 MGHRA and CDR2 YSYEKL. CDR3 protein: CASSLQAGADSPLHF. CDR3 DNA: TGCGCCAGCAGCCTTCAGGCGGGGGCCGATTCACCCCTCCACTTT.

The chain has TRBV9 and TRBJ2-5; 11 nucleotides agree with TRBD2. The DNA end is a closer match to TRBJ2-7, so the J assignment may be wrong. The germline CDR1 and CDR2 sequences are SGDLS and YYNGEE. The CDR3 runs to 18 residues. As DNA, the CDR3 is TGTGCCAGCAGCGGGGGACTAGCGGCCCCTCTAAAGGGCTACGAGCAGTACTTC. This encodes CASSGGLAAPLKGYEQYF.